Listed below are T cell receptor beta chains from one sample, sequenced in a study of radiotherapy plus CTLA-4 blockade in lung cancer. Data came from immunoSEQ multiplex PCR; TCRdb stores just in-frame clones and leaves some out. There are about 76,000 clones in the sample; roughly 80% occur only once, and about 0.79% lies in the top ten. Sequenced here: peripheral blood, sampled from a patient treated with radiotherapy plus ipilimumab. Source of these receptors: a human donor with non-small cell lung cancer who had stable disease on radiotherapy plus ipilimumab. Both conserved end residues are part of each CDR3. The D gene is left open where the match is weak. The listing skips clone size in some rows; elsewhere it reads once, few, many or a size class.

d_call j_call clone_size v_call cdr3_length cdr3_nt cdr3_aa
. TRBJ1-4 . TRBV6-1 15 TGTGCCAGCTCATCCAGGGGTGAGGAGAATGAAAAACTGTTTTTT CASSSRGEENEKLFF
. TRBJ1-1 . TRBV15 14 TGTGCCACCAGTTCGTCATTCCTTGGGACTGAAGCTTTCTTT CATSSSFLGTEAFF
TRBD2 TRBJ2-2 . TRBV7-2 17 TGTGCCAGCAGCCCAAGCACTAGCGGGGGGGGCACCGGGGAGCTGTTTTTT CASSPSTSGGGTGELFF
. TRBJ2-4 . TRBV19 16 TGTGCCAGTAGTCAGGGGACGGCCCGAGCCAAAAACATTCAGTACTTC CASSQGTARAKNIQYF
. TRBJ1-6 . TRBV7-3 16 TGTGCCAGCAGCTTAGAGGGAGGGGTTGGCATTTCACCCCTCCACTTT CASSLEGGVGISPLHF
. TRBJ2-1 . TRBV10-1 15 TGCGCCAGCAGTGAGTCGCGCGGTCCCTACAATGAGCAGTTCTTC CASSESRGPYNEQFF
. TRBJ1-2 . TRBV14 14 TGTGCCAGCAGCCAAGGGGTTTCTCCGGGCGGCTACACCTTC CASSQGVSPGGYTF
. TRBJ2-7 . TRBV7-9 12 TGTGCCAGCAGGCAGGCCTCCTACGAGCAGTACTTC CASRQASYEQYF
. TRBJ2-3 . TRBV7-6 13 TGTGCCAGCAGCCCTCGACTCGTGGATACGCAGTATTTT CASSPRLVDTQYF
. TRBJ2-5 . TRBV19 13 TGTGCCAGTAGTTGGGGGCGTGGGGAGACCCAGTACTTC CASSWGRGETQYF
. TRBJ2-7 . TRBV28 13 TGTGCCAGCAGTCGACTATCCTCCTACGAGCAGTACTTC CASSRLSSYEQYF
. TRBJ1-2 . TRBV5-5 15 TGTGCCAGCAAGGAGGGCCCCGGATTTAACTATGGCTACACCTTC CASKEGPGFNYGYTF
. TRBJ1-6 . TRBV7-8 16 TGTGCCAGCAGGGTACAGGGCGGGCATTATAATTCACCCCTCCACTTT CASRVQGGHYNSPLHF
TRBD1 TRBJ1-3 . TRBV6-1 15 TGTGCCAGCAGTGAGGTGACAGGGCCGCGGAACACCATATATTTT CASSEVTGPRNTIYF
. TRBJ1-6 . TRBV14 16 TGTGCCAGCAGCCAGCTACGCGGGGTCCCTAATTTGACCCTCCACTTT CASSQLRGVPNLTLHF
. TRBJ1-2 . TRBV19 13 TGTGCCAGTAGTATTGGCAATAACTATGGCTACACCTTC CASSIGNNYGYTF
. TRBJ2-7 few TRBV7-9 14 TGTGCCAGCAGCTTAAACTCAGCAACCTACGAGCAGTACTTC CASSLNSATYEQYF
. TRBJ2-2 . TRBV5-1 14 TGCGCCAGCAGCTTAGATCCGAACACCGGGGAGCTGTTTTTT CASSLDPNTGELFF
TRBD1 TRBJ2-6 . TRBV11-2 18 TGTGCCAGCAGCCTCAGGGGACAGGGGCTTGCTGGGGCCAACGTCCTGACTTTC CASSLRGQGLAGANVLTF
. TRBJ2-5 . TRBV5-1 12 TGCGCCTTTAGCGGAGAGGGAGAGACCCAGTACTTC CAFSGEGETQYF
TRBD1 TRBJ2-1 . TRBV2 16 TGTGCCAGCAGTGAAACCCCGACAGGGGGCTTTAATGAGCAGTTCTTC CASSETPTGGFNEQFF
. TRBJ2-7 . TRBV23-1 17 TGCGCCAGCAGTCAATCTCCCAGGCGCACGAGCGGTTACGAGCAGTACTTC CASSQSPRRTSGYEQYF
. TRBJ2-1 . TRBV27 16 TGTGCCAGCAGTTTCTACTGGGACCCACAATACAATGAGCAGTTCTTC CASSFYWDPQYNEQFF
. TRBJ2-5 . TRBV7-9 12 TGTGCCAGCAGCTTAACTCAAGAGACCCAGTACTTC CASSLTQETQYF
. TRBJ2-5 . TRBV19 15 TGTGCCAGTAGTAGGGGGGAGGTGAACTCAGAGACCCAGTACTTC CASSRGEVNSETQYF
TRBD2 TRBJ2-7 . TRBV6-5 14 TGTGCCAGCAGTCCCCGACCAGCGGGAGCTCCCCAGTACTTC CASSPRPAGAPQYF
. TRBJ2-7 . TRBV5-1 14 TGCGCCAGCAGCCGGGACGGCATCTCCTACGAGCAGTACTTC CASSRDGISYEQYF